A selection of T cell receptor beta chains follows, all from one sample in a study of blood T cell repertoires in COVID-19. This table comes from immunoSEQ multiplex PCR, and its TCRdb copy is limited to in-frame clones, with some not included. Of 72,000 or so clones in the sample, over 70% were seen once. What was sequenced was peripheral blood. The receptor set was obtained from a man aged 65 to 85 who had recovered from COVID-19. The CDR3 runs from the conserved cysteine through the conserved F or W. The order of the fields is CDR3 DNA, CDR3 protein, D gene, V gene, clone size, J gene. D genes are given only for firm matches. Size is omitted from some rows. Given values are once, few, many or a class for expanded clones.

TGTGCCAGCTCCCTCAAGGACAAATTCACAGATACGCAGTATTTT | CASSLKDKFTDTQYF | - | TRBV18 | - | TRBJ2-3
TGTGCCACCCTAGCGGGGGGCCCCACAGATACGCAGTATTTT | CATLAGGPTDTQYF | TRBD2 | TRBV5-4 | many | TRBJ2-3
TGTGCCAGCATTAGGACTGCGAACACCGGGGAGCTGTTTTTT | CASIRTANTGELFF | - | TRBV28 | - | TRBJ2-2
TGTGCCAGCAGCCAAGTTGCGGGGGCCGGCACTGAAGCTTTCTTT | CASSQVAGAGTEAFF | - | TRBV14 | - | TRBJ1-1
TGTGCCAGCTCACGGAGCGGAGATAGCAATCAGCCCCAGCATTTT | CASSRSGDSNQPQHF | - | TRBV18 | - | TRBJ1-5
TGTGCCAGCAGCTTGGGGCCACAGGGATCCTATGGCTACACCTTC | CASSLGPQGSYGYTF | - | TRBV5-5 | - | TRBJ1-2
TGTGCCAGCAGTTTTCACCTAGTAGGGGGCAGGCCTAATGAAGCTTTCTTT | CASSFHLVGGRPNEAFF | TRBD1 | TRBV6-2/TRBV6-3 | - | TRBJ1-1
TGTGCCAGCAGGCCAGAGAACACTGAAGCTTTCTTT | CASRPENTEAFF | - | TRBV6-5 | - | TRBJ1-1
TGTGCCACTCAGACAGAACCACAGGGTTGGACTGAAGCTTTCTTT | CATQTEPQGWTEAFF | - | TRBV10-3 | - | TRBJ1-1
TGTGCCAGCTCGGGTGGGTCCGCATGGGAGCAGTACTTC | CASSGGSAWEQYF | - | TRBV6-6 | - | TRBJ2-7
TGTGCCAGCAGCTTAATGGGGCTAGCGGGACACAATGAGCAGTTCTTC | CASSLMGLAGHNEQFF | TRBD2 | TRBV7-2 | - | TRBJ2-1
TGTGCCAGCAGTTTAGTCTTCTTCAGGGGGAAAGCCAGAGACACTGAAGCTTTCTTT | CASSLVFFRGKARDTEAFF | TRBD1 | TRBV28 | - | TRBJ1-1
TGTGCCACCAGTGATACAGGGGGCGGCTACGAGCAGTACTTC | CATSDTGGGYEQYF | TRBD1 | TRBV24-1 | - | TRBJ2-7
TGTGCCAGCAGCTCCGCAGGGGGTAACTCCTACAATGAGCAGTTCTTC | CASSSAGGNSYNEQFF | TRBD1 | TRBV7-2 | once | TRBJ2-1
TGTGCCTGGACCACCCAACCAGGCACTGAAGCTTTCTTT | CAWTTQPGTEAFF | - | TRBV30 | - | TRBJ1-1
TGTGCCAGCAGCCTCTTTAAGGACAGGGTGAATTCACCCCTCCACTTT | CASSLFKDRVNSPLHF | TRBD1 | TRBV7-8 | - | TRBJ1-6
TGTGCCAGCAGCGCCGGGACAGGACAGTTCACTGAAGCTTTCTTT | CASSAGTGQFTEAFF | TRBD1 | TRBV9 | - | TRBJ1-1
TGCAGCGTTGTAAGAGACAGGGGAGATTACGAGCAGTACTTC | CSVVRDRGDYEQYF | TRBD1 | TRBV29-1 | - | TRBJ2-7
TGTGCCAGCAGTTTGCCCAATGATTACAGGGGGCAGTTCTTC | CASSLPNDYRGQFF | TRBD1 | TRBV28 | - | TRBJ2-1
TGTGCCAGCAGCCCCATAGCGGGGGGGCCTGAGCAGTTCTTC | CASSPIAGGPEQFF | TRBD2 | TRBV3-1/TRBV3-2 | - | TRBJ2-1
TGTGCCAGCAGCTACCTTGGGACCGGGACATTCGGCGGGAGCACTGAAGCTTTCTTT | CASSYLGTGTFGGSTEAFF | - | TRBV11-3 | - | TRBJ1-1
TGTGCCAGCAGCTTAGATCCGACAGGGCGGGCCTATGGCTACACCTTC | CASSLDPTGRAYGYTF | TRBD1 | TRBV7-2 | - | TRBJ1-2